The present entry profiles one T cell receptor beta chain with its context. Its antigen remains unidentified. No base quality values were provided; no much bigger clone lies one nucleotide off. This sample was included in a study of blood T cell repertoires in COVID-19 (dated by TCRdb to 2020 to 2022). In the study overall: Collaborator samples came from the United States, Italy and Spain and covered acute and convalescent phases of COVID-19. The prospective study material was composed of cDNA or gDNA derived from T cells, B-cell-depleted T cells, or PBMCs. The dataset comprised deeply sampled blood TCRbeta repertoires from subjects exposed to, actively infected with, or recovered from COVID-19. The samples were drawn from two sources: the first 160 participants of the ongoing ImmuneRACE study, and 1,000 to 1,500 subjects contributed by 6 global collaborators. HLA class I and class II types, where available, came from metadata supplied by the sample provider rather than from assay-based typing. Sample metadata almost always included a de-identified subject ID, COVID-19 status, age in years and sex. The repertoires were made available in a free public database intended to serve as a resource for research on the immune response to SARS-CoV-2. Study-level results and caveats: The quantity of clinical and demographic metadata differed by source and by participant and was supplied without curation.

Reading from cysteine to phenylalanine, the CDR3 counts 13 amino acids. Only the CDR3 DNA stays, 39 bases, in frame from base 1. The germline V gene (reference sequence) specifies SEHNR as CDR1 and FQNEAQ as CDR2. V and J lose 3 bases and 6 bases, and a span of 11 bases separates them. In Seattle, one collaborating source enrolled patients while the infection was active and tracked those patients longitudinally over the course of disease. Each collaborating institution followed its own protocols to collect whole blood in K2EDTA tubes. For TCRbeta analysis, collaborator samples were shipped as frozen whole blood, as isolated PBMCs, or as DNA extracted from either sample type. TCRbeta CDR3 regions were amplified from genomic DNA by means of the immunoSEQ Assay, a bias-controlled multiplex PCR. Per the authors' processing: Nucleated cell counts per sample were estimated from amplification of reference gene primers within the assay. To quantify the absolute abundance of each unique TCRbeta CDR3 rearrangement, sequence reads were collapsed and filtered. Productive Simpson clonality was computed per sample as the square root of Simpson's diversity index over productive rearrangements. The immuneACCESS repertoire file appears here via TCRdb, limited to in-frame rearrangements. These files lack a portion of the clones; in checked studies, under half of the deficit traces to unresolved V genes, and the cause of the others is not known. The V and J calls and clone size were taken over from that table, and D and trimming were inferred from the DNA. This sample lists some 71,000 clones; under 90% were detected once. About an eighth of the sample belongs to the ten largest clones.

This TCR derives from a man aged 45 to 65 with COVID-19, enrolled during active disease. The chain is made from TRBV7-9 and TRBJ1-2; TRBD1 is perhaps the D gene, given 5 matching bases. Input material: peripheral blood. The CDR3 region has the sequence CASSFRQLDGYTF. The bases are TGTGCCAGCAGCTTTAGACAGTTAGATGGCTACACCTTC.